Detailed here is one T cell receptor (beta chain). The antigen remains undetermined. V lost 1 base, J lost 0 bases, and 2 bases stayed unmatched. Germline V lookup: CDR1 SEHNR, CDR2 FQNEAQ (reference sequence). CDR3 length: 15 amino acids. Deep-level settings were used for running the assay. Produced via immunoSEQ multiplex PCR; TCRdb's table is partial and in-frame only. The sample contains 760,000 or so clones, around 96% of which appear only once. This sample is drawn from a study of shared clonotypes between healthy human individuals. Study overall: CD8 memory received one plate per donor, CD8 naive two, CD4 memory three and CD4 naive three. General study findings and limits: Researchers sampled only blood; tissue repertoires likely differ.

Positive CCR7 selection of CD45RO-negative cells yielded the naive CD8 cells, and terminally differentiated effector memory CD45RA+ cells were excluded. The sample taken for sequencing was naive CD8+ T cells sorted from blood. The TCR was taken from a man aged 25-45 years in good health. The chain employs TRBV7-9 and TRBJ2-7; 8 bases agree with TRBD1. CDR3 in DNA: TGTGCCAGCAGCTTAGACAGGGGGAGCTCCTACGAGCAGTACTTC. Translation: CASSLDRGSSYEQYF.